This is a list of T cell receptor beta chains from one sample in a study of blood T cell repertoires in COVID-19. The table came from immunoSEQ multiplex PCR; TCRdb's copy has only in-frame clones and leaves some out. The sample holds about 240,000 clones, about 80% seen once. The material sequenced was peripheral blood. The receptors were gathered from a woman of 80 years or more with acute or convalescent COVID-19. CDR3s include the opening cysteine and the closing phenylalanine or tryptophan. The D gene is left open where the match is weak. Not every row has a clone size; where given, it reads once, few, many or a size class.

TRBV3-1/TRBV3-2	-	TRBJ1-2	-	12	TGTGCCAGCAGCAGGACAAACTATGGCTACACCTTC	CASSRTNYGYTF
TRBV10-1	-	TRBJ2-5	-	14	TGCGCCAGCAGTGTGCGACAGGATAAAGAGACCCAGTACTTC	CASSVRQDKETQYF
TRBV19	-	TRBJ1-5	-	17	TGTGCCAGTAGGGTCAGAGGGGGACCATATAGCAATCAGCCCCAGCATTTT	CASRVRGGPYSNQPQHF
TRBV3-1/TRBV3-2	-	TRBJ2-5	-	12	TGTGCCAGCAGCCAAGTCTCCGAGACCCAGTACTTC	CASSQVSETQYF
TRBV7-9	-	TRBJ2-1	TRBD2	15	TGTGCCAGCAGCTTCGGTAGCGGGGGTATAAATGAGCAGTTCTTC	CASSFGSGGINEQFF
TRBV4-2	few	TRBJ1-2	TRBD1	17	TGTGCCAGCAGCCAACAAGGGGGGACAGGGGTCGGGCATGGCTACACCTTC	CASSQQGGTGVGHGYTF
TRBV4-1	-	TRBJ2-5	-	14	TGCGCCAGCAGCTCCGGCCCCGACTGGGAGACCCAGTACTTC	CASSSGPDWETQYF
TRBV19	-	TRBJ1-1	-	14	TGTGCCAGTAGTCCTGCAGGATGGAACACTGAAGCTTTCTTT	CASSPAGWNTEAFF
TRBV12-3/TRBV12-4	-	TRBJ2-7	TRBD1	12	TGTGCCAGCAGTGCGGGACAGGGCGAGCAGTACTTC	CASSAGQGEQYF
TRBV3-1/TRBV3-2	few	TRBJ2-5	TRBD2	15	TGTGCCAGCAGCCAATCATCGACAGCGGGGGAGACCCAGTACTTC	CASSQSSTAGETQYF
TRBV12-3/TRBV12-4	once	TRBJ1-2	-	11	TGTGCCAGCTCCTCCCGAGGTGGCTACACCTTC	CASSSRGGYTF
TRBV21-1	-	TRBJ2-5	-	15	TGTGCCAGCAGCAAACGACTAGCGGGAGAAGAGACCCAGTACTTC	CASSKRLAGEETQYF
TRBV25-1	once	TRBJ1-2	-	15	TGTGCCAGCAGTGGTGGGGGCACGGACCTCTATGGCTACACCTTC	CASSGGGTDLYGYTF
TRBV6-1	-	TRBJ2-7	TRBD1	16	TGTGCCAGCAGTGAATCGACCGGGACAGGGTATGCCGAGCAGTACTTC	CASSESTGTGYAEQYF
TRBV7-2	-	TRBJ2-7	TRBD2	14	TGTGCCAGCAGCTTAACCGGGACTAGCCACGAGCAGTACTTC	CASSLTGTSHEQYF
TRBV6-1	-	TRBJ1-5	-	13	TGTGCCAGCAGCCCCGACAGGACCCAGCCCCAGCATTTT	CASSPDRTQPQHF
TRBV12-5	-	TRBJ1-1	-	12	TGTGCTAGTGGTTTCGAGGGGGTGAATGCTTTCTTT	CASGFEGVNAFF
TRBV5-4	-	TRBJ1-1	-	12	TGTGCCAGCAGCTTCCCTAACACTGAAGCTTTCTTT	CASSFPNTEAFF
TRBV7-2	-	TRBJ2-7	TRBD1	14	TGTGCCAGCAGCCCCCGGGACAGGAGGTACGAGCAGTACTTC	CASSPRDRRYEQYF
TRBV7-7	-	TRBJ2-1	TRBD1	16	TGTGCCAGCAGCCCCAACCCGGGACAGGGGCCATTATTGGAGTTCTTC	CASSPNPGQGPLLEFF
TRBV3-1/TRBV3-2	-	TRBJ1-3	-	16	TGTGCCAGCAGCCAAGGACAGATGGGCTCTGGAAACACCATATATTTT	CASSQGQMGSGNTIYF